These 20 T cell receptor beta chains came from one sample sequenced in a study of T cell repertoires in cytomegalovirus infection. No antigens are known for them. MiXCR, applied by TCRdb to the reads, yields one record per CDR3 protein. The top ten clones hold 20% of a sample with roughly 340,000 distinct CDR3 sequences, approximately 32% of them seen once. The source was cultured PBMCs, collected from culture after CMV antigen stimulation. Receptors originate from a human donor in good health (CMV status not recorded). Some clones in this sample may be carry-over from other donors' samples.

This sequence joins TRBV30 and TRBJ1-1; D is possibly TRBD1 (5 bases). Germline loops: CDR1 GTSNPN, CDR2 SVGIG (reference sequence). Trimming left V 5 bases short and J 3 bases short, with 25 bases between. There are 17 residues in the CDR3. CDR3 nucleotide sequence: TGTGCCTGGTCCAGCAAGATCGGGACTTTTCAGGACACTGAAGCTTTCTTT. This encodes CAWSSKIGTFQDTEAFF.

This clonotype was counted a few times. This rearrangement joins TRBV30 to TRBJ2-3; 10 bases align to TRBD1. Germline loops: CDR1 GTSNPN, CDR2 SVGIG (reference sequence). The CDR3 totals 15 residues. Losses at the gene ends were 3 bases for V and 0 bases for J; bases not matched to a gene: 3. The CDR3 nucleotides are TGTGCCTGGAGGGACAGGGGGACTAGCACAGATACGCAGTATTTT. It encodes CAWRDRGTSTDTQYF.

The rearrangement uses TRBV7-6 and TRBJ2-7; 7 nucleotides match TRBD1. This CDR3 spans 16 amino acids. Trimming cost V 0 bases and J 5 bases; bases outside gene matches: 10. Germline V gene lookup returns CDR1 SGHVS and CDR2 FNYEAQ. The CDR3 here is CASSLARRTGSNEQYF. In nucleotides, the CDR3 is TGTGCCAGCAGCTTAGCGCGTCGGACAGGTTCCAACGAGCAGTACTTC.

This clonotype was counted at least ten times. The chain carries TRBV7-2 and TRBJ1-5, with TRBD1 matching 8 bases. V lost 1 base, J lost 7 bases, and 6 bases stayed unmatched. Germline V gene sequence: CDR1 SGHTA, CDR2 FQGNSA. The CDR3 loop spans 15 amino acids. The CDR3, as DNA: TGTGCCAGCAGCTTAGACAGGGGGTCGGGGCAGCCCCAGCATTTT. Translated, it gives CASSLDRGSGQPQHF.

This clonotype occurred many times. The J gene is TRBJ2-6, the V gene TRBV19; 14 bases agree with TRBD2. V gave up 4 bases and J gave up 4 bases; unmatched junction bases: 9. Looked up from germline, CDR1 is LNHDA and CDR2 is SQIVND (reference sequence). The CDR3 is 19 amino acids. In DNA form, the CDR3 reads TGTGCCAGTAGTACCGTCGACGGGACTAGCGGGAGCGGGGCCAACGTCCTGACTTTC. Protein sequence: CASSTVDGTSGSGANVLTF.

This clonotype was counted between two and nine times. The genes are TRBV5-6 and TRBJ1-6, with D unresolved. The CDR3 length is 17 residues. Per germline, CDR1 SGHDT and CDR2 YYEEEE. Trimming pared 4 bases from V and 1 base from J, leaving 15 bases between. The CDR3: CASSDRSRRSYNSPLHF. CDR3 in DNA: TGTGCCAGCAGCGACCGTTCAAGGAGGTCCTATAATTCACCCCTCCACTTT. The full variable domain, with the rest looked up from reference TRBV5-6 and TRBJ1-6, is DAGVTQSPTHLIKTRGQQVTLRCSPKSGHDTVSWYQQALGQGPQFIFQYYEEEERQRGNFPDRFSGHQFPNYSSELNVNALLLGDSALYLCASSDRSRRSYNSPLHFGNGTRLTVT.

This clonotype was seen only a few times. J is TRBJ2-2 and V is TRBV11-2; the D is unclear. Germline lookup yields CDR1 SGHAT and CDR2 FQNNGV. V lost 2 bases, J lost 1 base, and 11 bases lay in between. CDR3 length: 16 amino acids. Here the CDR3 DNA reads TGTGCCAGCAGCTTAAGTCGCGGCAAGAACACCGGGGAGCTGTTTTTT. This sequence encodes CASSLSRGKNTGELFF.

The CDR3: CATSASGREETQYF. The CDR3, as DNA: TGTGCCACCAGTGCGAGTGGGAGGGAAGAGACCCAGTACTTC. The chain combines TRBV24-1 with TRBJ2-5; the match to TRBD2 covers 7 bases. This CDR3 has 14 residues. Germline loops: CDR1 KGHDR, CDR2 SFDVKD. V shed 5 bases, J shed 3 bases, and the junction held 5 bases outside the gene matches.

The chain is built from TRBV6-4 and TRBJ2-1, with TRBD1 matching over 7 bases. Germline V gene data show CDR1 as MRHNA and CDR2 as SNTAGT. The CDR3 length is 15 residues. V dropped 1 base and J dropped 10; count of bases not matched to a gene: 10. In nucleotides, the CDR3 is TGTGCCAGCAGTGACTGGGGCAGGGGGTTGGTGGAGCAGTTCTTC. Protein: CASSDWGRGLVEQFF.

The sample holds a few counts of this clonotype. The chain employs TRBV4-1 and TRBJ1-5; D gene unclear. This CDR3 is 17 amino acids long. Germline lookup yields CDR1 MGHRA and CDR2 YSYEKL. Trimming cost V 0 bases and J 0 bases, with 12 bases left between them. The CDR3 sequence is CASSQEGGLLSNQPQHF. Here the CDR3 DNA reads TGCGCCAGCAGCCAAGAAGGAGGGCTCCTTAGCAATCAGCCCCAGCATTTT.

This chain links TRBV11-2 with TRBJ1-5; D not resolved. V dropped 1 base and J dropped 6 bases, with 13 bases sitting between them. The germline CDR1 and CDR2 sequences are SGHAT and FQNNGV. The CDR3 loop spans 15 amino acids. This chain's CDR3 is CASSLGGLLLQPQHF. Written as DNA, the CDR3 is TGTGCCAGCAGCTTAGGCGGTTTGTTACTTCAGCCCCAGCATTTT.

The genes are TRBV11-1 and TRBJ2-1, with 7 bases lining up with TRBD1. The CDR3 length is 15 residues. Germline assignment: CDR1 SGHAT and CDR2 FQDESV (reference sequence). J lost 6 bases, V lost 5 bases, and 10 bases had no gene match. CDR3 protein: CASSLQGQSGNEQFF. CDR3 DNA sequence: TGTGCCAGCAGCCTACAGGGGCAATCTGGCAATGAGCAGTTCTTC.

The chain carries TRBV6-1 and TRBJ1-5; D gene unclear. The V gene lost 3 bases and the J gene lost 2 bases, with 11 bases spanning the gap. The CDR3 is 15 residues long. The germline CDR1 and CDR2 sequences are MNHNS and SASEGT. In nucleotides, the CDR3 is TGTGCCAGCAGTGATTGGGTAATTGGCAATCAGCCCCAGCATTTT. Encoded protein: CASSDWVIGNQPQHF.

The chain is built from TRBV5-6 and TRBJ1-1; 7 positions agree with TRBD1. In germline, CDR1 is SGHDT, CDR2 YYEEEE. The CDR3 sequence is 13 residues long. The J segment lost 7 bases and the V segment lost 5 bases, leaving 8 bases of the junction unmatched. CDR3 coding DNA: TGTGCCAGCAGTTCAGTACGGACAGGTGAAGCTTTCTTT. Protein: CASSSVRTGEAFF.

The CDR3 spells CATSDRGTGAYNEQFF. The CDR3 DNA reads as TGTGCCACCAGTGATAGGGGGACAGGGGCTTACAATGAGCAGTTCTTC. The chain uses TRBV24-1 and TRBJ2-1, with TRBD1 matching over 10 bases. CDR3 length: 16 residues. After removal of 3 bases from V and 4 bases from J, the junction contained 5 bases not matched to a gene. Germline CDR1 reads KGHDR; CDR2 reads SFDVKD.

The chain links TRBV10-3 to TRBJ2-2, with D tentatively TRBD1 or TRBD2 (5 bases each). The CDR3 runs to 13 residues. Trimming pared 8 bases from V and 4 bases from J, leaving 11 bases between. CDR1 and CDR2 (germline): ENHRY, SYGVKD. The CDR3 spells CAISGRPTGELFF. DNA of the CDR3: TGTGCCATCTCGGGACGGCCCACCGGGGAGCTGTTTTTT.

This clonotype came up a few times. The CDR3 protein is CAISEGLDLSYEQYF. In nucleotides, the CDR3 is TGTGCCATCAGTGAAGGACTAGACCTCTCCTACGAGCAGTACTTC. The chain joins TRBV10-3 to TRBJ2-7; 7 nucleotides agree with TRBD2. V lost 3 bases to trimming and J lost 0 bases; unmatched junction nucleotides: 5. This CDR3 spans 15 amino acids. The germline CDR1 and CDR2 sequences are ENHRY and SYGVKD.

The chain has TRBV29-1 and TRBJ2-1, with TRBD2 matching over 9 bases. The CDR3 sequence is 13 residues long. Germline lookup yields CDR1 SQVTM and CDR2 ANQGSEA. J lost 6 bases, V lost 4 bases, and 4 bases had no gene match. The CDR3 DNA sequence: TGCAGCGTTGGCCTAGCGGGATTCAATGAGCAGTTCTTC. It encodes CSVGLAGFNEQFF.

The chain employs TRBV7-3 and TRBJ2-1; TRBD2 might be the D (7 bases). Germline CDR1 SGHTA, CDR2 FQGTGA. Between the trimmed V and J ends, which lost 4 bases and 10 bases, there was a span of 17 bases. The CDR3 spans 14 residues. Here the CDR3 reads CASSYSRGGGEQFF. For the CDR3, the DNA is TGTGCCAGCAGCTACTCTCGAGGGGGAGGGGAGCAGTTCTTC. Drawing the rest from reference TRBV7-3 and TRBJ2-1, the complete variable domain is GAGVSQTPSNKVTEKGKYVELRCDPISGHTALYWYRQSLGQGPEFLIYFQGTGAADDSGLPNDRFFAVRPEGSVSTLKIQRTERGDSAVYLCASSYSRGGGEQFFGPGTRLTVL.

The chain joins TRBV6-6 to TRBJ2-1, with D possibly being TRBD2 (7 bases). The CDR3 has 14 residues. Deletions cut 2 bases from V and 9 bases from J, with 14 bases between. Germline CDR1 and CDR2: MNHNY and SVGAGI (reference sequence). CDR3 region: CASSYTRGGGEQFF. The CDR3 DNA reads TGTGCCAGCAGTTACACGAGGGGGGGAGGTGAGCAGTTCTTC.